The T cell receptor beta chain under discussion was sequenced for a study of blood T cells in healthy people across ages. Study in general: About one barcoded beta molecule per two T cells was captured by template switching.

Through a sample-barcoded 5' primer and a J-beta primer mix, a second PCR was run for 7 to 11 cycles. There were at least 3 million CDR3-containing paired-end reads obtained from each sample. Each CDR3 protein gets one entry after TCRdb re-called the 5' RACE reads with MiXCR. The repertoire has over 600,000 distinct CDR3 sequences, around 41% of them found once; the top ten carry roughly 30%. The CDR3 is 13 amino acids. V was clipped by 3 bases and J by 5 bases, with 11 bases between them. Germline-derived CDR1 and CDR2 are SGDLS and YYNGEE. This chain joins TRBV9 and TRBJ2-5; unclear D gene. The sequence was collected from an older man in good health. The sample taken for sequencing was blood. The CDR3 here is CASSGSGSETQYF. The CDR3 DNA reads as TGTGCCAGCAGCGGTAGTGGTTCCGAGACCCAGTACTTC. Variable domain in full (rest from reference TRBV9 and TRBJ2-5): DSGVTQTPKHLITATGQRVTLRCSPRSGDLSVYWYQQSLDQGLQFLIQYYNGEERAKGNILERFSAQQFPDLHSELNLSSLELGDSALYFCASSGSGSETQYFGPGTRLLVL.